The clone carrying this TCR beta chain was detected many times. The antigen remains unidentified. Germline V lookup: CDR1 SGHRS, CDR2 YFSETQ. This CDR3 has 15 amino acids. Trimming left V 3 bases short and J 1 base short, with 10 bases between. The sample originates from a study of T cells in Graves' hyperthyroidism and ophthalmopathy. Study-wide background: Peripheral blood was drawn at first diagnosis, prior to all treatment. Overall study results and limits: Blood held most thyroid clonotypes expanded above 0.001 frequency.

The CDR3 regions of TCR beta were amplified from RNA transcripts. TCR CDR3 underwent first-round RT-PCR with the HTBI primer set. Each CDR3 protein gets one entry after TCRdb re-called the multiplex PCR reads with MiXCR. This sample has 360,000 or so distinct CDR3 sequences, with roughly 15% found just once. At least 3 on the Clinical Activity Score was recorded for ophthalmopathy patients, who also had NOSPECS grade at least 4 and duration under 3 months. The sample was blood. This clonotype originated in a woman aged 55-70 years with Graves' ophthalmopathy. The chain couples TRBV5-1 to TRBJ2-2; possible D gene TRBD2, 6 bases. This CDR3 is CASSWGGLNTGELFF. The CDR3 nucleotides read TGCGCCAGCAGCTGGGGAGGTTTGAACACCGGGGAGCTGTTTTTT.